These 18 T cell receptor beta chains share one sample of origin, sequenced in a study of identical twins. TCRdb independently ran MiXCR on the 5' RACE reads; one entry per CDR3 protein. The table has 400,000 to 550,000 distinct CDR3 sequences, less than 25% seen once; the top ten hold around 0.9%. The sample was also reused in another study, on T cells expressing NK-cell markers.

The sample comprised CD4+ T cells sorted from blood. These TCRs come from a woman between 18 and 29 years old in good health.

This rearrangement joins TRBV5-1 to TRBJ1-3; tentatively, D is TRBD1 (6 bases). The CDR3 is made up of 14 amino acids. With 4 bases removed from V and 4 bases from J, the gap between germline ends came to 12 bases. Looked up from germline, CDR1 is SGHRS and CDR2 is YFSETQ. The CDR3 DNA reads as TGCGCCAGCAGCCAGACAGGCTCGGGAAACACCATATATTTT. Amino acids: CASSQTGSGNTIYF.

This clonotype was recorded at least ten times. V usage is TRBV4-3 and J usage is TRBJ2-1; D unclear. Per the germline V gene, CDR1 is LGHNA and CDR2 is YSLEER. Between the trimmed V and J ends, which lost 0 bases and 6 bases, there was a span of 9 bases. This CDR3 region has 14 residues. CDR3 in DNA: TGCGCCAGCAGCCAAGATTGGGCTTTCAATGAGCAGTTCTTC. Translation: CASSQDWAFNEQFF.

The chain recombines TRBV13 with TRBJ2-1; D is perhaps TRBD2 (5 bases). Germline V lookup: CDR1 PRHDT, CDR2 FYEKMQ (reference sequence). CDR3 size: 14 residues. Trimming shortened V by 4 bases and J by 1 base, and 8 bases separated the two germline ends. Here the CDR3 DNA reads TGTGCCAGCAGCTCCACGGGGTCCTACAATGAGCAGTTCTTC. It specifies CASSSTGSYNEQFF.

The rearrangement links TRBV6-1 to TRBJ2-3; D possibly matches TRBD1 or TRBD2 (5 bases each). Trimming took 6 bases from V and 6 from J, leaving 19 bases between them. Germline CDR1 MNHNS, CDR2 SASEGT. The CDR3 contains 15 residues. The CDR3 is CASSEPGAPGDTQYF. CDR3 coding DNA: TGTGCCAGCAGCGAACCCGGGGCTCCAGGGGATACGCAGTATTTT.

The J gene is TRBJ2-5, the V gene TRBV12-3 or TRBV12-4, with 8 bases fitting TRBD1. Unmatched junction bases numbered 8, after V lost 4 bases and J lost 4 bases. This CDR3 contains 15 residues. This chain's CDR3 is CASSSDRGGAETQYF. CDR3 DNA sequence: TGTGCCAGCAGTTCCGACAGGGGAGGTGCAGAGACCCAGTACTTC.

The chain uses TRBV4-3 and TRBJ2-7, with no clear D. V lost 4 bases and J lost 6, with 13 bases in between. Germline lookup yields CDR1 LGHNA and CDR2 YSLEER. The CDR3 covers 13 residues. This chain's CDR3 is CASSPKYSGEQYF. The CDR3 DNA reads TGCGCCAGCAGCCCTAAGTATTCAGGCGAGCAGTACTTC.

The chain recombines TRBV12-3 or TRBV12-4 with TRBJ1-1, with D possibly being TRBD1 (5 bases). V was cut by 0 bases and J by 0 bases, with 17 bases left in between. This CDR3 region has 18 residues. CDR3 loop: CASSLAGRRINMNTEAFF. CDR3 coding DNA: TGTGCCAGCAGTTTAGCGGGACGGAGGATTAACATGAACACTGAAGCTTTCTTT.

V gene TRBV20-1 combines with J gene TRBJ2-1; maybe TRBD1 (5 bases). The germline V gene has CDR1 DFQATT and CDR2 SNEGSKA (reference sequence). The V end was cut by 2 bases, the J end by 0 bases, with 11 bases between. CDR3 length: 15 amino acids. CDR3 bases: TGCAGTGCTAGAAAGGGGCGGAGCTCCTACAATGAGCAGTTCTTC. This gives the protein CSARKGRSSYNEQFF.

The chain couples TRBV11-3 to TRBJ1-2; D perhaps matches TRBD1 (5 bases). V lost 7 bases to trimming and J lost 5 bases, with 8 bases between them. CDR3 length equals 11 residues. Per the germline V gene, CDR1 is SGHNT and CDR2 is YENEEA. The CDR3 nucleotides read TGTGCCAGCAACACAGGTTATGGCTACACCTTC. Translated, it gives CASNTGYGYTF.

This clonotype was seen more than once but under ten times. The V gene is TRBV29-1, the J gene TRBJ2-5; 9 bases match TRBD1. Germline V gives CDR1 SQVTM, CDR2 ANQGSEA. This CDR3 is 15 amino acids long. V shed 6 bases, J shed 0 bases, and the junction held 8 bases outside the gene matches. CDR3 protein: CSVSGTGRYQETQYF. CDR3 in DNA: TGCAGCGTCTCGGGGACAGGGCGGTACCAAGAGACCCAGTACTTC.

The table lists this clonotype with a few counts. The chain links TRBV10-3 to TRBJ1-2; TRBD1 matches 8 bases. This CDR3 contains 15 residues. Trimming removed 10 bases from V and 0 bases from J; junction bases left unmatched: 10. Per the germline V gene, CDR1 is ENHRY and CDR2 is SYGVKD. The CDR3 loop reads CATAPGTGPNYGYTF. CDR3 DNA sequence: TGTGCCACCGCCCCCGGGACAGGTCCTAACTATGGCTACACCTTC.

The chain links TRBV20-1 to TRBJ2-5; no clear D gene. The V gene's germline CDR1 is DFQATT and CDR2 SNEGSKA (reference sequence). Trimming pared 3 bases from V and 9 bases from J, leaving 17 bases between. The CDR3 is 13 residues long. CDR3 sequence: CSASFGVSPSQYF. The CDR3 DNA is TGCAGTGCTAGTTTTGGGGTTAGTCCCTCCCAGTACTTC.

V usage is TRBV5-4 and J usage is TRBJ2-1; 8 bases align to TRBD2. Germline CDR1 SGHNT, CDR2 YYREEE (reference sequence). J gave up 9 bases and V 5 bases, and 10 bases lay outside the gene matches. This CDR3 is built from 14 residues. In nucleotides, the CDR3 is TGTGCCAGCAGGATCCAGCGGGAGTCAAGTGAGCAGTTCTTC. This translates into CASRIQRESSEQFF.

This clonotype appeared a few times. The rearrangement uses TRBV4-3 and TRBJ2-1, with a weak D call TRBD2 (7 bases). CDR3 size: 16 residues. The germline CDR1 and CDR2 sequences are LGHNA and YSLEER. Trimming took 4 bases from V and 4 from J, leaving 17 bases between them. CDR3: CASSPGGGNSYNEQFF. The CDR3 coding sequence is TGCGCCAGCAGCCCGGGGGGCGGGAACTCTTACAATGAGCAGTTCTTC.

This chain links TRBV30 with TRBJ1-4; maybe TRBD1 (6 bases). The CDR3 contains 14 residues. Germline CDR1 reads GTSNPN; CDR2 reads SVGIG (reference sequence). V was trimmed by 0 bases and J by 8 bases, leaving 13 bases between them. The chain's CDR3 is CAWSVTGWKEKLFF. CDR3 bases: TGTGCCTGGAGTGTTACAGGGTGGAAAGAAAAACTGTTTTTT.

The sample holds many counts of this clonotype. This chain links TRBV29-1 with TRBJ2-1; 11 nucleotides agree with TRBD2. Germline CDR1 SQVTM, CDR2 ANQGSEA. With 5 bases clipped from V and 9 bases from J, the junction kept 9 bases outside the gene matches. This CDR3 has 14 amino acids. The CDR3 DNA reads as TGCAGCGTTCATTGGGGACTAGCGGTTGGTGAGCAGTTCTTC. Translating gives CSVHWGLAVGEQFF.

This clonotype was counted only a few times. The rearrangement uses TRBV20-1 and TRBJ1-1; D is unresolved. Germline CDR1 DFQATT, CDR2 SNEGSKA (reference sequence). The CDR3 is 12 amino acids. Trimming pared 3 bases from V and 11 bases from J, leaving 16 bases between. The CDR3 spells CSASRLRWAAFF. The DNA for the CDR3 is TGCAGTGCTAGCCGGCTCCGCTGGGCGGCTTTCTTT.

This rearrangement joins TRBV5-1 to TRBJ2-6; no clear D gene. The CDR3 totals 18 residues. The germline V gene has CDR1 SGHRS and CDR2 YFSETQ. The ends were cut back, 0 bases at V and 0 bases at J, with 13 bases in the middle. The CDR3 spells CASSLVASQSSGANVLTF. The CDR3 DNA follows: TGCGCCAGCAGCTTGGTTGCCAGCCAAAGCTCTGGGGCCAACGTCCTGACTTTC.